These T cell receptor beta chains were read from a single sample in a study of blood T cell repertoires in COVID-19. Data came from immunoSEQ multiplex PCR; TCRdb stores just in-frame clones and leaves some out. The profile shows around 300,000 clones, 80% to 90% of them singletons. Sequenced: PBMCs or T cells enriched from blood (not recorded which). These receptors were collected from a woman between 18 and 29 years old who had recovered from COVID-19. The CDR3 runs from the conserved cysteine through the conserved F or W.

V gene	CDR3 length	J gene	CDR3 protein
TRBV3-1/TRBV3-2	15	TRBJ1-2	CASSQNPGQGYGYTF
TRBV5-1	15	TRBJ2-1	CASSGVQGVYNEQFF
TRBV7-9	12	TRBJ2-5	CASSRQQETQYF
TRBV2	16	TRBJ1-1	CASRDRGDRWGTEAFF
TRBV20-1	11	TRBJ1-6	CSAGGYGPLHF
TRBV5-3	14	TRBJ1-5	CALGGGDSNQPQHF
TRBV12-3/TRBV12-4	12	TRBJ1-1	CASSPDTMEAFF
TRBV6-5	13	TRBJ2-2	CASSLGVSGELFF
TRBV4-1	16	TRBJ1-4	CASSQLIGGEGEKLFF
TRBV3-1/TRBV3-2	18	TRBJ2-5	CASSQGRRLAGAGETQYF
TRBV5-1	16	TRBJ2-3	CASRPGLAGYQDTQYF
TRBV27	16	TRBJ1-5	CASSLYPTGTGQPQHF
TRBV6-1	18	TRBJ1-3	CASSDPSDLGLTENTIYF
TRBV6-6	14	TRBJ1-1	CASSPDRMDTEAFF
TRBV5-1	15	TRBJ2-7	CASSLGQGARGEQYF
TRBV27	15	TRBJ1-2	CASSSHPGQGYGYTF
TRBV6-5	13	TRBJ1-5	CASIEEEGQPQHF
TRBV10-3	12	TRBJ2-7	CAISQGRNEQYF
TRBV7-2	16	TRBJ1-5	CASSLARSGVGQPQHF
TRBV30	16	TRBJ1-5	CAWSVPVTGGGQPQHF
TRBV28	16	TRBJ1-6	CASRLPGQINNSPLHF
TRBV4-1	15	TRBJ1-4	CASSFPGQGNEKLFF
TRBV3-1/TRBV3-2	17	TRBJ2-5	CASSQEGTSWIQETQYF
TRBV20-1	14	TRBJ2-5	CSASPPGAQETQYF
TRBV12-3/TRBV12-4	12	TRBJ2-3	CASTPTTDTQYF
TRBV25-1	16	TRBJ2-3	CASSEYTGSSTDTQYF
TRBV28	19	TRBJ2-6	CASSLVLGRTESGANVLTF
TRBV19	17	TRBJ1-2	CASRHPPGQGTSYGYTF
TRBV28	13	TRBJ1-5	CASVEGSIQPQHF
TRBV7-3	15	TRBJ2-1	CASSWTSGGHNEQFF
TRBV3-1/TRBV3-2	18	TRBJ2-3	CASSQDFPSGGGTDTQYF